Presented here are 32 T cell receptor beta chains from one specimen sequenced in a study of blood T cell repertoires in COVID-19. Assay used: immunoSEQ multiplex PCR; TCRdb lists only in-frame clones, some missing. The sample has some 210,000 clones, about 87% seen once. The material sequenced was PBMCs or T cells enriched from blood (not recorded which). Receptors were obtained from a man in his late teens or twenties with acute COVID-19.

This clone was observed a handful of times. Other DNA sequences of this sample code for an identical CDR3. The gene calls are TRBV4-2 and TRBJ1-6, with TRBD1 identical over 8 bases. V was pared by 3 bases and J by 3 bases, with 1 base of the junction left unmatched. The CDR3 is 15 amino acids. CDR1 and CDR2 (germline): LGHNA, YNFKEQ. The CDR3 reads CASSQGQVYNSPLHF. The DNA for the CDR3 is TGTGCCAGCAGCCAGGGACAGGTCTATAATTCACCCCTCCACTTT.

The V gene is TRBV12-5, the J gene TRBJ1-1; no firm D call. The CDR3 has 14 residues. Germline assignment: CDR1 LGHNT and CDR2 FRNRAP. Trimming removed 0 bases from V and 5 bases from J, with 10 bases in between. The CDR3 region has the DNA TGTGCTAGTGGTTTGGTAAATGGAGGGACTGAAGCTTTCTTT. Its protein product is CASGLVNGGTEAFF.

The chain joins TRBV19 to TRBJ1-2; TRBD1 is a possible D gene (5 bases). This CDR3 has 14 residues. The germline V and J ends were trimmed by 7 bases and 0 bases, with 12 bases remaining between them. Germline V gives CDR1 LNHDA, CDR2 SQIVND (reference sequence). The CDR3 region has the DNA TGTGCCAGTACCCCGACAGAATCTAACTATGGCTACACCTTC. Translated: CASTPTESNYGYTF.

V usage is TRBV7-9 and J usage is TRBJ2-1; 13 nucleotides align to TRBD2. Germline trimming cut 6 bases from V and 10 bases from J; bases unmatched to any gene: 6. Germline assignment: CDR1 SEHNR and CDR2 FQNEAQ (reference sequence). The CDR3 covers 14 residues. Here the CDR3 reads CASSRTSGSLEQFF. CDR3 sequence (DNA): TGTGCCAGCAGTAGGACTAGCGGGAGCTTGGAGCAGTTCTTC.

The genes are TRBV9 and TRBJ2-1; 9 bases line up with TRBD2. The CDR3 contains 17 residues. V lost 0 bases, J lost 7 bases, and 11 bases stayed unmatched. The V gene's germline CDR1 is SGDLS and CDR2 YYNGEE. CDR3 DNA: TGTGCCAGCAGCGTAGGGTATCGGCTAGCGGGAACTAATGAGCAGTTCTTC. Its protein product is CASSVGYRLAGTNEQFF.

The V call is TRBV4-1, the J call TRBJ2-3; D unclear. The germline V and J ends were trimmed by 4 bases and 4 bases, with 15 bases remaining between them. Germline CDR1 and CDR2: MGHRA and YSYEKL. The CDR3 sequence is 15 residues long. CDR3 region: CASSPAETLPDTQYF. CDR3 sequence (DNA): TGCGCCAGCAGCCCCGCGGAGACTTTGCCAGATACGCAGTATTTT.

The table lists this clone with a few counts. V gene TRBV19 combines with J gene TRBJ2-7; D is uncertain. This CDR3 comprises 13 residues. Deletions cut 1 base from V and 6 bases from J, with 10 bases between. Germline-derived CDR1 and CDR2 are LNHDA and SQIVND (reference sequence). The CDR3 here is CASSIGNQAEQYF. DNA for the CDR3: TGTGCCAGTAGTATAGGGAACCAGGCCGAGCAGTACTTC.

The CDR3 region is CAISAERTGGSTEAFF. The CDR3 DNA is TGTGCCATCAGTGCCGAAAGGACAGGAGGAAGCACTGAAGCTTTCTTT. The rearrangement links TRBV10-3 to TRBJ1-1; 7 positions match TRBD1. This CDR3 comprises 16 residues. Germline V gives CDR1 ENHRY, CDR2 SYGVKD. V lost 4 bases and J lost 4; bases outside the gene matches: 12.

The V gene is TRBV19, the J gene TRBJ1-2; possibly TRBD1 for D (6 bases). Trimming removed 6 bases at V and 5 bases at J, with 16 bases between. CDR3 size: 14 residues. Germline-derived CDR1 and CDR2 are LNHDA and SQIVND (reference sequence). The CDR3 DNA reads TGTGCCAGTAGACTTGGACAGAACACTTATGGCTACACCTTC. It codes for CASRLGQNTYGYTF.

The rearrangement joins TRBV28 to TRBJ2-2; 8 nucleotides align to TRBD1. Trimming cost V 5 bases and J 5 bases; bases outside gene matches: 7. The germline gives CDR1 MDHEN, CDR2 SYDVKM. This CDR3 has 15 amino acids. CDR3: CASSTGQGETGELFF. The CDR3 coding sequence is TGTGCCAGCAGTACCGGACAGGGAGAGACCGGGGAGCTGTTTTTT.

The chain has TRBV2 and TRBJ2-1, with 7 bases lining up with TRBD1. V lost 5 bases to trimming and J lost 6 bases; unmatched junction nucleotides: 4. The CDR3 loop spans 13 amino acids. Germline values: CDR1 SNHLY, CDR2 FYNNEI. CDR3 in DNA: TGTGCCAGCAGTACGGGACAGTCCAATGAGCAGTTCTTC. This codes for CASSTGQSNEQFF. Together with reference TRBV2 and TRBJ2-1, the CDR3 gives the full variable domain: EPEVTQTPSHQVTQMGQEVILRCVPISNHLYFYWYRQILGQKVEFLVSFYNNEISEKSEIFDDQFSVERPDGSNFTLKIRSTKLEDSAMYFCASSTGQSNEQFFGPGTRLTVL.

The genes are TRBV4-3 and TRBJ2-1; TRBD2 matches 13 bases. J was trimmed by 4 bases and V by 0 bases; bases with no gene match: 15. Per the germline V gene, CDR1 is LGHNA and CDR2 is YSLEER. The CDR3 runs 21 residues. The CDR3 DNA reads TGCGCCAGCAGCCAAGATGTGCCATCAGGACTAGCGGGAGCCGGGTACAATGAGCAGTTCTTC. Translation: CASSQDVPSGLAGAGYNEQFF.

CDR3 bases: TGCGCCAGCAGCGGGGACTACCTGTCCTACAATGAGCAGTTCTTC. Amino acids: CASSGDYLSYNEQFF. This chain joins TRBV5-1 and TRBJ2-1; 7 bases match TRBD2. V was pared by 4 bases and J by 1 base, with 5 bases of the junction left unmatched. CDR3 length: 15 amino acids. Germline CDR1 is SGHRS and CDR2 is YFSETQ. The whole variable domain, remainder taken from reference TRBV5-1 and TRBJ2-1, is KAGVTQTPRYLIKTRGQQVTLSCSPISGHRSVSWYQQTPGQGLQFLFEYFSETQRNKGNFPGRFSGRQFSNSRSEMNVSTLELGDSALYLCASSGDYLSYNEQFFGPGTRLTVL.

This clone was observed once. V is TRBV3-1 (or the pseudogene TRBV3-2) and J is TRBJ2-7; no definite D call. The germline V gene encodes CDR1 LGHDT and CDR2 YNNKEL (reference sequence). The length of the CDR3 is 16 residues. V was cut by 3 bases and J by 0 bases, with 15 bases left in between. As DNA, the CDR3 is TGTGCCAGCAGCCACCTAACAGAGTCCACCTCCTACGAGCAGTACTTC. Its protein product is CASSHLTESTSYEQYF.

This chain uses TRBV27 with TRBJ1-2; D is perhaps TRBD1 (5 bases). Deletions cut 2 bases from V and 4 bases from J, with 11 bases between. Germline V lookup: CDR1 MNHEY, CDR2 SMNVEV (reference sequence). This CDR3 is 14 amino acids long. The CDR3 DNA is TGTGCCAGCAGTTTACAGGGCAACCCCTATGGCTACACCTTC. Protein sequence: CASSLQGNPYGYTF.

The V gene is TRBV6-5, the J gene TRBJ1-2; the match to TRBD1 covers 9 bases. Trimming at V came to 5 bases and at J to 7 bases, leaving 5 bases not matched to a gene. From germline, CDR1 is MNHEY and CDR2 SVGAGI. The CDR3 has 13 amino acids. The CDR3 nucleotides read TGTGCCAGCAGTCCTTTGGGACAGGGTGGCTACACCTTC. It yields the protein CASSPLGQGGYTF.

The chain is built from TRBV28 and TRBJ1-6; TRBD1 agrees at 7 bases. The CDR3 has 17 amino acids. The V segment lost 7 bases and the J segment 0 bases; nucleotides outside the gene matches: 9. Germline lookup yields CDR1 MDHEN and CDR2 SYDVKM. The CDR3 loop is CASIPRGYSSYNSPLHF. DNA for the CDR3: TGTGCCAGCATTCCCAGGGGGTATAGCTCCTATAATTCACCCCTCCACTTT.

The chain is built from TRBV15 and TRBJ2-1; 8 bases line up with TRBD1. J was trimmed by 7 bases and V by 4 bases; bases with no gene match: 9. Germline V lookup: CDR1 LNHNV, CDR2 YYDKDF (reference sequence). The CDR3 spans 15 residues. For the CDR3, the DNA is TGTGCCACCAGCACCTCCTGGACAGGGACAAATGAGCAGTTCTTC. Residues: CATSTSWTGTNEQFF.

CDR3 DNA: TGTGCCAGCAGCTTGGCGGGTAGCAATCAGCCCCAGCATTTT. This codes for CASSLAGSNQPQHF. The rearrangement links TRBV5-4 to TRBJ1-5; no clear D. CDR1 is SGHNT and CDR2 is YYREEE in the germline V gene (reference sequence). V lost 0 bases to trimming and J lost 0 bases, with 4 bases between them. The length of the CDR3 is 14 residues.

The chain links TRBV28 to TRBJ1-5; possibly TRBD1 for D (6 bases). V gave up 7 bases and J gave up 1 base, with 14 bases separating them. The germline V gene has CDR1 MDHEN and CDR2 SYDVKM. CDR3 size: 15 residues. In DNA, the CDR3 is TGTGCCAGCAAGTTCCTTCAGGGGAGCAATCAGCCCCAGCATTTT. Protein product: CASKFLQGSNQPQHF.

V is TRBV7-9 and J is TRBJ2-2, with 8 bases identical to TRBD2. CDR3 length: 15 residues. The V gene end was trimmed by 0 bases and the J gene end by 5 bases; junction bases not matched to a gene: 2. From germline, CDR1 is SEHNR and CDR2 FQNEAQ (reference sequence). CDR3 in DNA: TGTGCCAGCAGCTTAGCAGCGGGAGAAACCGGGGAGCTGTTTTTT. Residues: CASSLAAGETGELFF.

V and J are TRBV29-1 and TRBJ2-1; D unclear. The germline V gene encodes CDR1 SQVTM and CDR2 ANQGSEA. V was cut by 5 bases and J by 3 bases, with 11 bases left in between. The CDR3 totals 13 residues. This CDR3 is CSVFPVDYNEQFF. In DNA, the CDR3 is TGCAGCGTTTTCCCGGTCGACTACAATGAGCAGTTCTTC.

The V call is TRBV15, the J call TRBJ1-5, with D unclear. V was shortened by 0 bases and J by 0 bases, with 15 bases between the two germline ends. The germline V gene encodes CDR1 LNHNV and CDR2 YYDKDF (reference sequence). CDR3 length: 18 amino acids. CDR3: CATSRDFGSYDSNQPQHF. For the CDR3, the DNA is TGTGCCACCAGCAGAGATTTCGGGTCCTACGATAGCAATCAGCCCCAGCATTTT.

V gene TRBV10-3 combines with J gene TRBJ1-5; D may be TRBD1 (5 bases). The CDR3 extends over 16 amino acids. CDR1 and CDR2 from the germline V gene are ENHRY and SYGVKD. The V gene lost 0 bases and the J gene lost 2 bases, with 11 bases spanning the gap. In DNA form, the CDR3 reads TGTGCCATCAGTGAGTCGTCAGGGTGGGGCAATCAGCCCCAGCATTTT. Translation gives CAISESSGWGNQPQHF.

V and J are TRBV27 and TRBJ2-3; tentatively, D is TRBD1 (6 bases). CDR3 length equals 15 residues. Germline CDR1 and CDR2: MNHEY and SMNVEV (reference sequence). The V end lost 3 bases, the J end lost 3 bases, and 13 bases lay between the germline ends. The CDR3 protein is CASSFRSQGTDTQYF. CDR3 sequence (DNA): TGTGCCAGCAGTTTTAGGTCACAGGGAACAGATACGCAGTATTTT.

This chain joins TRBV10-2 and TRBJ2-5; 11 bases are shared with TRBD2. V dropped 3 bases and J dropped 5; count of bases not matched to a gene: 20. Germline V CDR1 and CDR2: WSHSY, SAAADI. The CDR3 is 20 residues long. This CDR3 reads CASSDPGVLAGEGSSETQYF. CDR3 sequence (DNA): TGCGCCAGCAGTGACCCCGGGGTACTAGCGGGAGAGGGGAGTTCGGAGACCCAGTACTTC.

The chain carries TRBV24-1 and TRBJ1-5; 7 bases align to TRBD1. The ends lost 9 bases at V and 0 bases at J; junction bases unmatched: 7. Germline loops: CDR1 KGHDR, CDR2 SFDVKD. The CDR3 consists of 15 residues. DNA for the CDR3: TGTGCCACCTCCGGGACAGACTATAGCAATCAGCCCCAGCATTTT. This encodes CATSGTDYSNQPQHF.

The rearrangement joins TRBV30 to TRBJ1-2; D remains ambiguous. The CDR3 contains 11 residues. Germline loops: CDR1 GTSNPN, CDR2 SVGIG (reference sequence). The V end was cut by 6 bases, the J end by 7 bases, with 12 bases between. Here the CDR3 reads CACRYDGGYTF. Written as DNA, the CDR3 is TGTGCCTGTCGGTATGATGGTGGCTACACCTTC.

V usage is TRBV11-3 and J usage is TRBJ1-1; D unresolved. This CDR3 comprises 12 residues. V shed 8 bases and J shed 2 bases, with 9 bases lying between them. The V gene's germline CDR1 is SGHNT and CDR2 YENEEA. For the CDR3, the DNA is TGTGCCAGCTCTGGAGTTAACACTGAAGCTTTCTTT. Its protein product is CASSGVNTEAFF.

V is TRBV6-5 and J is TRBJ2-7; D may be TRBD2 (5 bases). V dropped 8 bases and J dropped 0 bases, with 17 bases sitting between them. CDR1 and CDR2 (germline): MNHEY, SVGAGI. The CDR3 loop spans 15 amino acids. The CDR3 loop reads CASSWGEPYSYEQYF. The CDR3 coding sequence is TGTGCCAGCTCCTGGGGAGAACCCTACTCCTACGAGCAGTACTTC.

The rearrangement links TRBV5-6 to TRBJ2-7, with a weak D call TRBD1 (6 bases). V was pared by 0 bases and J by 4 bases, with 14 bases between. In germline, CDR1 is SGHDT, CDR2 YYEEEE. This CDR3 is built from 15 residues. The CDR3 loop reads CASSLAVGRGYEQYF. DNA of the CDR3: TGTGCCAGCAGCTTGGCTGTAGGCAGGGGATACGAGCAGTACTTC. Complete variable domain (other parts from reference TRBV5-6 and TRBJ2-7): DAGVTQSPTHLIKTRGQQVTLRCSPKSGHDTVSWYQQALGQGPQFIFQYYEEEERQRGNFPDRFSGHQFPNYSSELNVNALLLGDSALYLCASSLAVGRGYEQYFGPGTRLTVT.

This clone was detected a few times. The V call is TRBV28, the J call TRBJ1-6; TRBD1 aligns across 8 bases. Germline V gene data show CDR1 as MDHEN and CDR2 as SYDVKM. This CDR3 region has 15 residues. V was pared by 3 bases and J by 8 bases, with 6 bases of the junction left unmatched. CDR3 sequence reads: CASSFSQGAYSPLHF. The CDR3 region has the DNA TGTGCCAGCAGTTTTAGCCAGGGGGCTTATTCACCCCTCCACTTT. Full variable domain (missing parts from reference TRBV28 and TRBJ1-6): DVKVTQSSRYLVKRTGEKVFLECVQDMDHENMFWYRQDPGLGLRLIYFSYDVKMKEKGDIPEGYSVSREKKERFSLILESASTNQTSMYLCASSFSQGAYSPLHFGNGTRLTVT.